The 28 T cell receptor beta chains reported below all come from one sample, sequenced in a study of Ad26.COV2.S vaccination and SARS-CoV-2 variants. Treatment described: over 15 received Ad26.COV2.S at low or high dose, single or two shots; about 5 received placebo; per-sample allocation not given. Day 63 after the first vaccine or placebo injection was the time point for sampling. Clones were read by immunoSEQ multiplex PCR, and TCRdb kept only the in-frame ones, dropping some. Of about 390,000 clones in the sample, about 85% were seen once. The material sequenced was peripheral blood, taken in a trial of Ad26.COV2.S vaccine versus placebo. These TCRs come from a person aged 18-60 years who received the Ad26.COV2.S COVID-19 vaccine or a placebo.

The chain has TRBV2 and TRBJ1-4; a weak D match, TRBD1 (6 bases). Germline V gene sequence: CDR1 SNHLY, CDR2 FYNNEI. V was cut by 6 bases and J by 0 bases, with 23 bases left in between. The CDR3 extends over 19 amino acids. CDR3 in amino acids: CASRTFGDTSLTTNEKLFF. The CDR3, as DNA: TGTGCCAGCAGAACCTTTGGGGACACATCATTAACAACTAATGAAAAACTGTTTTTT. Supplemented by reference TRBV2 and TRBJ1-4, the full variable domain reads EPEVTQTPSHQVTQMGQEVILRCVPISNHLYFYWYRQILGQKVEFLVSFYNNEISEKSEIFDDQFSVERPDGSNFTLKIRSTKLEDSAMYFCASRTFGDTSLTTNEKLFFGSGTQLSVL.

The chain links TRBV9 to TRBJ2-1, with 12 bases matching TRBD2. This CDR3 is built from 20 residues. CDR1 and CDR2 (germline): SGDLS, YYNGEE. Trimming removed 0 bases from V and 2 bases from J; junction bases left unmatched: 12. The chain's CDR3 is CASSVETSGGESPPYNEQFF. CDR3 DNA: TGTGCCAGCAGCGTAGAGACTAGCGGGGGCGAAAGTCCCCCCTACAATGAGCAGTTCTTC.

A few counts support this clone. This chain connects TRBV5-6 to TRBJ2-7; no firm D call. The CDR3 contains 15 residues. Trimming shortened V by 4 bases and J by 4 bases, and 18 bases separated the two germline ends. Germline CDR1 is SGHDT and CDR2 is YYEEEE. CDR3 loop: CASSPGPGVRYEQYF. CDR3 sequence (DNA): TGTGCCAGCAGCCCCGGACCTGGGGTAAGGTACGAGCAGTACTTC.

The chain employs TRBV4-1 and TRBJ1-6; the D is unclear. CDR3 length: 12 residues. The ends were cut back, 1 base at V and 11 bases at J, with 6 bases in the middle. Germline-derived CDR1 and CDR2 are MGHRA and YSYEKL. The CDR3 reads CASSQVRAPLHF. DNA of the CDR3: TGCGCCAGCAGCCAAGTAAGAGCACCCCTCCACTTT.

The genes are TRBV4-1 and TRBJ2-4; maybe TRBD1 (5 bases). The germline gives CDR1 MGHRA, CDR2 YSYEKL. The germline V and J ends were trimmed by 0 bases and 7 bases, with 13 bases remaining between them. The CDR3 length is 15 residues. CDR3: CASSQDHVKGNIQYF. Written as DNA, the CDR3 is TGCGCCAGCAGCCAAGATCACGTAAAGGGGAACATTCAGTACTTC.

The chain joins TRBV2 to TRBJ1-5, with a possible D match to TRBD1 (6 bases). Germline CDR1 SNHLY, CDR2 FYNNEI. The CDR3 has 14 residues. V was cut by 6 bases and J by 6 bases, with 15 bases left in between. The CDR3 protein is CASSGTGIGQPQHF. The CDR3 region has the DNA TGTGCCAGCAGCGGTACAGGGATAGGTCAGCCCCAGCATTTT.

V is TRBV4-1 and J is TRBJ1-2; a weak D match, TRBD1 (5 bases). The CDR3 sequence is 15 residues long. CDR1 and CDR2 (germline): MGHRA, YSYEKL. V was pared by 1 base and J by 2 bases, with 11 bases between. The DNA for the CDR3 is TGCGCCAGCAGCCAAGGGTACTGGGGGAACTATGGCTACACCTTC. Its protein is CASSQGYWGNYGYTF.

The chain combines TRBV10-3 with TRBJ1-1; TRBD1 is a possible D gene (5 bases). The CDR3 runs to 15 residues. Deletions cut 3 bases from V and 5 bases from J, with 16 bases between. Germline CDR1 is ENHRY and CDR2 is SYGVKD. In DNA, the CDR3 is TGTGCCATCAGTGACCCGCAGGGAGGAGGAACTGAAGCTTTCTTT. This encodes CAISDPQGGGTEAFF.

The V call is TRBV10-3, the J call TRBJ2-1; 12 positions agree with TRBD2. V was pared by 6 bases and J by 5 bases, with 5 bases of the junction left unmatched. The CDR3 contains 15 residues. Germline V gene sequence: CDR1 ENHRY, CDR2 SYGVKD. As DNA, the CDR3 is TGTGCCATCAGGACACTAGCGGGGGGCCACAATGAGCAGTTCTTC. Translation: CAIRTLAGGHNEQFF.

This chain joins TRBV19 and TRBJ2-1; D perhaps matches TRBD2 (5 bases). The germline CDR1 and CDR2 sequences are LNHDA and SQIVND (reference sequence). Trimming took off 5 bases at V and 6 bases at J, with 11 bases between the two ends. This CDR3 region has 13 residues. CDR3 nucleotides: TGTGCCAGTAGTCTAGGACTCAGCAATGAGCAGTTCTTC. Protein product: CASSLGLSNEQFF.

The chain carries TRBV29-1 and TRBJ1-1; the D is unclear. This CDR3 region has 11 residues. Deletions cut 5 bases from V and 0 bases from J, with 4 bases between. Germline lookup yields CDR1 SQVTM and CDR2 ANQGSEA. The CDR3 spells CSVSLNTEAFF. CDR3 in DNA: TGCAGCGTTAGCTTGAACACTGAAGCTTTCTTT.

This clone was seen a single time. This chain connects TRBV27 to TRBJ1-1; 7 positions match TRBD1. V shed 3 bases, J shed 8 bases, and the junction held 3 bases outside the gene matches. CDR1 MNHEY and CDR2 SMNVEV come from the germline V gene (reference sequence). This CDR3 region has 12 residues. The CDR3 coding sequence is TGTGCCAGCAGTTTGCTAGGGGGCGAAGCTTTCTTT. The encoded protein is CASSLLGGEAFF.

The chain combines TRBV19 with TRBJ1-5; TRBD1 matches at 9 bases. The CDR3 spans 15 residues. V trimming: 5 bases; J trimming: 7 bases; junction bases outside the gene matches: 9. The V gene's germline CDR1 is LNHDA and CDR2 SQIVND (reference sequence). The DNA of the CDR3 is TGTGCCAGTAGTGTCCAGACAGGGGGAGGCCAGCCCCAGCATTTT. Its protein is CASSVQTGGGQPQHF.

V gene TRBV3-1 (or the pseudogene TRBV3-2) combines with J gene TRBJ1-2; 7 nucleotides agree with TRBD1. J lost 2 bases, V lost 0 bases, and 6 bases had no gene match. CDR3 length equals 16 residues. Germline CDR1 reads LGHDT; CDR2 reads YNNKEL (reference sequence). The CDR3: CASSQEGQGGNYGYTF. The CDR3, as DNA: TGTGCCAGCAGCCAAGAAGGCCAGGGGGGAAACTATGGCTACACCTTC.

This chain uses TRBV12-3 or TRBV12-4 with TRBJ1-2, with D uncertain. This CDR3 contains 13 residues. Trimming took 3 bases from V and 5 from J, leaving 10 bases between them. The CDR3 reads CASSFSPEYGYTF. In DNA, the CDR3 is TGTGCCAGCAGTTTTTCTCCGGAGTATGGCTACACCTTC.

As DNA, the CDR3 is TGCGCCAGCAGCCAGGCGGGGGCCGACGAGCAGTACTTC. This sequence encodes CASSQAGADEQYF. This chain uses TRBV4-1 with TRBJ2-7; D perhaps matches TRBD2 (7 bases). Trimming took 3 bases from V and 5 from J, leaving 11 bases between them. Germline loops: CDR1 MGHRA, CDR2 YSYEKL. The CDR3 is 13 residues long.

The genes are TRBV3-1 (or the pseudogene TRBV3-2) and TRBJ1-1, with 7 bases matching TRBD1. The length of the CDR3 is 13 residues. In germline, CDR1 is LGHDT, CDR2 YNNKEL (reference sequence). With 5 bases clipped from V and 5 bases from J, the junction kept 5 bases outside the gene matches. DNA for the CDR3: TGTGCCAGCAGCGAGACAGGGCGTACTGAAGCTTTCTTT. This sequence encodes CASSETGRTEAFF.

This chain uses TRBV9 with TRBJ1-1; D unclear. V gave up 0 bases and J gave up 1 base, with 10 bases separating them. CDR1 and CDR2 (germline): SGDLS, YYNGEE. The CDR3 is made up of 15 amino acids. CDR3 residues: CASSVVRAGNTEAFF. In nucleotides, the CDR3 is TGTGCCAGCAGCGTAGTTCGGGCAGGGAACACTGAAGCTTTCTTT.

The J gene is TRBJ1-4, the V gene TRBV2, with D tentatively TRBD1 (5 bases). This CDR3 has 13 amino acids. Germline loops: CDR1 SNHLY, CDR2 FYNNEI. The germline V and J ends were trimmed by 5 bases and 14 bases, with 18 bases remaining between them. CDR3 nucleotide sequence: TGTGCCAGCAGTTCCCTTCTTGGGACTTCCCTGTTTTTT. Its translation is CASSSLLGTSLFF.

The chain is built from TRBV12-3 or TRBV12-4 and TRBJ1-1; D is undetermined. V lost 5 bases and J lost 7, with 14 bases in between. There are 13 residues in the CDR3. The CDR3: CASSNYTAYEAFF. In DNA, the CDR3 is TGTGCCAGCAGTAACTATACAGCCTATGAAGCTTTCTTT.

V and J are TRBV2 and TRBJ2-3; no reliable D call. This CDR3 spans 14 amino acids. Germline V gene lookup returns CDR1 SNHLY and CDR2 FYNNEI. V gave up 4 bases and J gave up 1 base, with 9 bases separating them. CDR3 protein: CASSGMVRTDTQYF. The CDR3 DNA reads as TGTGCCAGCAGTGGCATGGTACGCACAGATACGCAGTATTTT.

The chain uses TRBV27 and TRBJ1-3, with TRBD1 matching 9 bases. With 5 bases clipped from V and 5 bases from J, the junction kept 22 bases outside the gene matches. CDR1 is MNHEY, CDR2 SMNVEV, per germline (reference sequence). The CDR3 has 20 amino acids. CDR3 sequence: CASSNEPPTGTGTTRNTIYF. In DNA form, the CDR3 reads TGTGCCAGCAGTAATGAACCGCCGACCGGGACAGGGACTACTAGAAACACCATATATTTT.

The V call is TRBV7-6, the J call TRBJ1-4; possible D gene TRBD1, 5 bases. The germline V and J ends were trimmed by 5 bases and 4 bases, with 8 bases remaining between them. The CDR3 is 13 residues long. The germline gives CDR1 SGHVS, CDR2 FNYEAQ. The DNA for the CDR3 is TGTGCCAGCAGCAAGGGACTTAATGAAAAACTGTTTTTT. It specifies CASSKGLNEKLFF.

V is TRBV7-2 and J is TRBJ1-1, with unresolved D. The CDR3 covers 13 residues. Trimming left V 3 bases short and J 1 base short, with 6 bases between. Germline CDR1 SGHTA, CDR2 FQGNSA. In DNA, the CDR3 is TGTGCCAGCAGCTTTAGCAGGAACACTGAAGCTTTCTTT. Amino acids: CASSFSRNTEAFF.

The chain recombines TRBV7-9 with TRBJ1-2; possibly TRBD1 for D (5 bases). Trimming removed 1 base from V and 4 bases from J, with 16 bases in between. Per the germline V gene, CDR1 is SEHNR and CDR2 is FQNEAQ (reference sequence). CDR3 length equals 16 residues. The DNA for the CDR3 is TGTGCCAGCAGCTTAGGTGGGACCCCGGGAGGCTATGGCTACACCTTC. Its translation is CASSLGGTPGGYGYTF.

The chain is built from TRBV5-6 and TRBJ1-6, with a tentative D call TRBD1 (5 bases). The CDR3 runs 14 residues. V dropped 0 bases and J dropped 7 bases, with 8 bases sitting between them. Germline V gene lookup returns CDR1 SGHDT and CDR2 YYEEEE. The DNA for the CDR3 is TGTGCCAGCAGCTTGGGGCAGGGCAATTCACCCCTCCACTTT. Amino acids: CASSLGQGNSPLHF.

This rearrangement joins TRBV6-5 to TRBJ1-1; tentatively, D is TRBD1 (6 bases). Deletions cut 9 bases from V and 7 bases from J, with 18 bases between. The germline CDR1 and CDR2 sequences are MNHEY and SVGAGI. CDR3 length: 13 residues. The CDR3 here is CASLTTGIGEAFF. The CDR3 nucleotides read TGTGCCAGTTTAACCACAGGGATCGGTGAAGCTTTCTTT.

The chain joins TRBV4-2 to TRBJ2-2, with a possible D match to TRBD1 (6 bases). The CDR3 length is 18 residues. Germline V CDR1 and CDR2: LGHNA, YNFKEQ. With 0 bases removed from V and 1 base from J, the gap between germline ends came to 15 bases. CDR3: CASSQDQMGARNTGELFF. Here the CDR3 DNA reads TGTGCCAGCAGCCAAGATCAGATGGGGGCTAGGAACACCGGGGAGCTGTTTTTT.